This T cell receptor (beta chain) originates from a study of T-cell reconstitution after alpha-beta-depleted transplantation in children. A TCRbeta library incorporating unique molecular identifiers was prepared. TCRdb called the PCR reads again in MiXCR, with one record for every CDR3 protein. The data contain some 200,000 distinct CDR3 sequences, roughly a tenth of them seen just once; the ten biggest clones take up around 6%. The germline CDR1 and CDR2 sequences are ENHRY and SYGVKD. Trimming shortened V by 3 bases and J by 2 bases, and 11 bases separated the two germline ends. The CDR3 sequence is 14 residues long.

The sequencing used PBMCs from the stem cell graft donor, collected from the stem cell graft. The chain couples TRBV10-3 to TRBJ2-7; a weak D match, TRBD2 (5 bases). The source of this sequence is a human donor who donated a stem cell graft to a child with acute lymphoblastic leukemia. The CDR3 region is CAISDAGMAYEQYF. The CDR3 DNA follows: TGTGCCATCAGTGATGCGGGTATGGCCTACGAGCAGTACTTC.